At least ten counts were recorded for the clone carrying this TCR beta chain. The data derive from a study of T cells in Graves' hyperthyroidism and ophthalmopathy. Amplification of TCR beta CDR3 regions was performed using RNA transcripts as template. RT-PCR in the first round (using the HTBI primer set) targeted the TCR CDR3. TCRdb redid the calling of the multiplex PCR reads with MiXCR, one entry per CDR3 protein. Among 600,000 or so distinct CDR3 sequences listed, about a sixth were seen once. This CDR3 is built from 14 residues. The trim removed 5 bases at V and 14 bases at J, leaving 13 bases unmatched. Per the germline V gene, CDR1 is MNHNS and CDR2 is SASEGT.

Sequences were obtained from blood. The chain uses TRBV6-1 and TRBJ2-5, with 11 bases identical to TRBD2. This TCR derives from a woman aged 25 to 45 with Graves' hyperthyroidism. Written as DNA, the CDR3 is TGTGCCAGCAGTCAGACTAGCGGGATGGCTTGGCCCTACTTC. Its protein is CASSQTSGMAWPYF.